This T cell receptor beta chain was recovered during a study of CD8 T cells in ankylosing spondylitis. Study-level points and caveats: Clones tied to disease were said to be significantly enriched in matched ankylosing spondylitis synovial fluid. Clones linked to the disease showed a CD8+ phenotype. They occurred at relatively low frequencies in peripheral blood. Earlier authors reported some of these motif variants in reactive arthritis synovial fluid and blood.

5'-RACE, quantitative and with molecular barcodes, yielded the TCR beta libraries. TCRdb re-analysed the 5' RACE reads in MiXCR, keeping a single row per CDR3 protein. The sample lists around 250,000 distinct CDR3 sequences; 18% were seen once. A word on this clonotype: Its antigen is still unknown.

Germline CDR1 reads ENHRY; CDR2 reads SYGVKD. CDR3 length: 17 residues. With V trimmed by 0 bases and J by 8 bases, 8 bases remained unmatched. V usage is TRBV10-3 and J usage is TRBJ2-1; 12 bases fit TRBD2. The TCR was taken from a male donor with ankylosing spondylitis or in good health (not recorded which). The specimen sequenced was blood, either unsorted or a sorted T cell fraction (not recorded which). As DNA, the CDR3 is TGTGCCATCAGTGAGTCAGGGCTAGCGGGAGGGTCGGATGAGCAGTTCTTC. Its protein is CAISESGLAGGSDEQFF.